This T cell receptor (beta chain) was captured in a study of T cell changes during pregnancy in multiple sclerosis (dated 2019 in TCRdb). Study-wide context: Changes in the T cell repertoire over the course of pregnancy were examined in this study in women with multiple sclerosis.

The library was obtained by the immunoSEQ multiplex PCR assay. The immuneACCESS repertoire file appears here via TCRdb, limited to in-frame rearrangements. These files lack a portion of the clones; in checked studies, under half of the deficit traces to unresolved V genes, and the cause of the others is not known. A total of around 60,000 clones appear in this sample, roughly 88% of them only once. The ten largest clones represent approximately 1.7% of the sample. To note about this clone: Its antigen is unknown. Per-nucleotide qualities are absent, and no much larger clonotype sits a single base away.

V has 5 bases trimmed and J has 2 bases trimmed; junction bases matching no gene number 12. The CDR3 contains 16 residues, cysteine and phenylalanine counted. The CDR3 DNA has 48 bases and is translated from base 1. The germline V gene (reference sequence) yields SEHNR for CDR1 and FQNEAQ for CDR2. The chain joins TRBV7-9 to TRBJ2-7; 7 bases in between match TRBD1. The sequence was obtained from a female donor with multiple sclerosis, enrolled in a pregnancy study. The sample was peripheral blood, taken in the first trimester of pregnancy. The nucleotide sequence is TGTGCCAGCAGCGCCCTCGACAGGGTAGGGGCCTACGAGCAGTACTTC. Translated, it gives CASSALDRVGAYEQYF.